The following is a TCR beta chain sequence with its context. Using immunoSEQ multiplex PCR, the repertoire was profiled, and TCRdb retains in-frame clones only, with some absent. The sample shows around 200,000 clones, roughly 80% of them seen only once. Germline CDR1 is MDHEN and CDR2 is SYDVKM. Unmatched junction bases numbered 7, after V lost 6 bases and J lost 2 bases. The CDR3 has 15 residues. This entry belongs to a study of blood T cell repertoires in COVID-19. Study summary: Samples came from the United States, Italy and Spain, spanning acute and convalescent COVID-19.

The TCR originated in a woman between 45 and 60 years old with acute or convalescent COVID-19. Sequenced material: peripheral blood. V gene TRBV28 combines with J gene TRBJ2-1; 7 nucleotides line up with TRBD1. The CDR3: CASSDRQGPYNEQFF. The CDR3 DNA reads TGTGCCAGCAGCGACAGACAGGGTCCCTACAATGAGCAGTTCTTC.